The rows below give T cell receptor beta chains drawn from one sample of a study of cytomegalovirus exposure and HLA in healthy donors. Produced via immunoSEQ multiplex PCR; TCRdb's table is partial and in-frame only. The table shows some 200,000 clones, with under 90% occurring only once. Sequencing input: PBMCs. These receptors all come from a boy aged 2-15 years in good health and CMV-seronegative. Each CDR3 is given with its conserved first and last residue. Each record gives: J gene, V gene, D gene, CDR3 DNA, CDR3 protein. The D gene is left open where the match is weak.

>TRBJ2-3|TRBV7-3|TRBD2
TGTGCCAGCAGCTTAAGTGGCGGGGGGCTGAGCACAGATACGCAGTATTTT
CASSLSGGGLSTDTQYF
>TRBJ1-2|TRBV19|NA
TGTGCCAGTCAGGGTTTCGGCTATGGCTACACCTTC
CASQGFGYGYTF
>TRBJ2-3|TRBV18|TRBD1
TGTGCCAGCTCACCACCTGAGACAGGGTTTCTCCAGGCACCACAAGATACGCAGTATTTT
CASSPPETGFLQAPQDTQYF
>TRBJ2-5|TRBV5-6|NA
TGTGCCAGCAGCCCGGGGGTGGCAGAGACCCAGTACTTC
CASSPGVAETQYF
>TRBJ1-4|TRBV11-2|TRBD1
TGTGCCAGCAGTAACGGGGACAGGCTTAATGAAAAACTGTTTTTT
CASSNGDRLNEKLFF
>TRBJ2-5|TRBV29-1|TRBD2
TGCAGCGTTCCGACTAGCGGGGCCTTTCAAGAGACCCAGTACTTC
CSVPTSGAFQETQYF
>TRBJ1-1|TRBV19|NA
TGTGCCAGTACCCCGGCCTCAGGGAAAACTGAAGCTTTCTTT
CASTPASGKTEAFF
>TRBJ1-1|TRBV10-3|NA
TGTGCCACTTTTACGGGTCCGAACACTGAAGCTTTCTTT
CATFTGPNTEAFF
>TRBJ2-3|TRBV4-2|TRBD1
TGTGCCAGCAGCCCCATAGGATTTCGGGACAGGGGGACAGATACGCAGTATTTT
CASSPIGFRDRGTDTQYF
>TRBJ2-7|TRBV11-2|NA
TGTGCCAGCAGCTTAGATCGGGACTACGAGCAGTACTTC
CASSLDRDYEQYF
>TRBJ2-2|TRBV7-9|TRBD2
TGTGCCAGCGGGGGGAGCGGGAGAGCCGGGGAGCTGTTTTTT
CASGGSGRAGELFF
>TRBJ2-1|TRBV7-8|TRBD1
TGTGCCAGCAGCTTAGGGACAGGGGGGTTCGGGCAGTTCTTC
CASSLGTGGFGQFF
>TRBJ1-6|TRBV27|TRBD1
TGTGCCAGCAGTCGCCACCTGGGACAGCGCACTTCACCCCTCCACTTT
CASSRHLGQRTSPLHF
>TRBJ2-1|TRBV4-3|NA
TGCGCCAGCAGCCACCAAGGGGGGGGCCACAATGAGCAGTTCTTC
CASSHQGGGHNEQFF
>TRBJ2-7|TRBV4-3|NA
TGCGCCAGCAGCCAAGACCCGGGAACCTACGAGCAGTACTTC
CASSQDPGTYEQYF
>TRBJ2-3|TRBV7-2|TRBD2
TGTGCCAGCAAGGTAGCGGGAGAGGAAAGCACAAATACGCAGTATTTT
CASKVAGEESTNTQYF
>TRBJ2-5|TRBV5-1|TRBD2
TGCGCCAGCAGCTACGGGACTATGGGTGGGTCCCAGTACTTC
CASSYGTMGGSQYF
>TRBJ2-2|TRBV7-9|TRBD1
TGTGCCAGCAGCCCCCGGACAGGGGGCCACACCGGGGAGCTGTTTTTT
CASSPRTGGHTGELFF
>TRBJ1-5|TRBV19|NA
TGTGCCAGTAGTACCGGTCCAGGCATAACTAGCAATCAGCCCCAGCATTTT
CASSTGPGITSNQPQHF
>TRBJ2-2|TRBV5-1|NA
TGCGCCAGCAGCTTGAGATCCGGGACCGGGGAGCTGTTTTTT
CASSLRSGTGELFF
>TRBJ1-5|TRBV7-9|NA
TGTGCCAGCAGCTCGGGGGGAGTCAATCAGCCCCAGCATTTT
CASSSGGVNQPQHF
>TRBJ1-2|TRBV11-2|NA
TGTGCCAGCAGCTTAAATTCTGTCGGTGGAGTCTATGGCTACACCTTC
CASSLNSVGGVYGYTF